These 18 T cell receptor beta chains were all obtained from the same sample, sequenced in a study of OX40 agonist ivuxolimab in advanced cancers. Measured with immunoSEQ multiplex PCR; TCRdb has only the in-frame clones, and not every one. This sample carries tens of thousands of clones, 89% of them seen once, and the ten largest clones take around 10%. The sequencing here drew on CD4+ or CD8+ T cells sorted from blood, taken in a trial of the OX40 agonist ivuxolimab. The receptors were gathered from an adult with an advanced solid tumor such as melanoma, head and neck, liver or kidney cancer.

The chain carries TRBV18 and TRBJ2-2; D possibly corresponds to TRBD1 (7 bases). The V gene's germline CDR1 is KGHSH and CDR2 LQKENI. The V and J ends lost 3 bases and 8 bases respectively, with 19 bases between them. The CDR3 runs 16 residues. CDR3 residues: CASSPRQGGLKGELFF. The CDR3 nucleotides read TGTGCCAGCTCACCGCGACAGGGAGGTTTGAAAGGGGAGCTGTTTTTT.

This chain uses TRBV2 with TRBJ2-5; D remains unclear. TRBJ2-7 matches the DNA end more closely, so the J call is doubtful. Germline CDR1 reads SNHLY; CDR2 reads FYNNEI. The CDR3 has 11 amino acids. CDR3 sequence (DNA): TGTGCCAGCGGGTACTCCTACGAGCAGTACTTC. Residues: CASGYSYEQYF.

The chain is built from TRBV7-3 and TRBJ2-2; D is ambiguous. The end of the DNA is better explained by TRBJ1-3, so the J call may be wrong. The germline gives CDR1 SGHTA, CDR2 FQGTGA. CDR3 length equals 14 residues. DNA of the CDR3: TGTGCCAGCAGCGAAGGGCCCTCTGGAAACACCATATATTTT. This translates into CASSEGPSGNTIYF.

The chain has TRBV5-1 and TRBJ1-6, with D perhaps TRBD1 (5 bases). V dropped 3 bases and J dropped 5 bases, with 12 bases sitting between them. CDR3 size: 15 residues. Germline V CDR1 and CDR2: SGHRS, YFSETQ. CDR3 sequence: CASSSRTLNNSPLHF. Written as DNA, the CDR3 is TGCGCCAGCAGCTCCCGGACACTTAATAATTCACCCCTCCACTTT.

The J gene is TRBJ2-3, the V gene TRBV5-8; 7 nucleotides line up with TRBD2. Germline values: CDR1 SGHTS, CDR2 YDEGEE. Trimming removed 4 bases from V and 0 bases from J; junction bases left unmatched: 8. This CDR3 is built from 16 residues. Here the CDR3 reads CASSTGLDSSTDTQYF. DNA of the CDR3: TGTGCCAGCAGCACTGGACTAGACTCTAGCACAGATACGCAGTATTTT.

V and J are TRBV6-6 and TRBJ2-1, with D tentatively TRBD2 (6 bases). This CDR3 is 15 amino acids long. Germline lookup yields CDR1 MNHNY and CDR2 SVGAGI (reference sequence). Trimming pared 5 bases from V and 9 bases from J, leaving 20 bases between. The CDR3 DNA reads TGTGCCAGCAGTCAAGGGACTTCGGGGGATACTGAGCAGTTCTTC. Protein: CASSQGTSGDTEQFF.

The chain uses TRBV28 and TRBJ2-4; 10 bases agree with TRBD2. Germline values: CDR1 MDHEN, CDR2 SYDVKM. CDR3 length: 14 residues. V gave up 2 bases and J gave up 8 bases; unmatched junction bases: 3. This CDR3 is CASSLIAGGYIQYF. The CDR3 DNA reads TGTGCCAGCAGTTTAATAGCGGGAGGATACATTCAGTACTTC.

This chain links TRBV5-1 with TRBJ1-1; TRBD1 agrees at 7 bases. CDR1 is SGHRS and CDR2 is YFSETQ in the germline V gene. The CDR3 runs 15 residues. The V segment lost 0 bases and the J segment 1 base; nucleotides outside the gene matches: 3. CDR3: CASSLVTGTNTEAFF. For the CDR3, the DNA is TGCGCCAGCAGCTTGGTGACAGGGACGAACACTGAAGCTTTCTTT.

The chain joins TRBV9 to TRBJ2-3, with D hard to call. The CDR3 runs to 16 residues. Germline V gene data show CDR1 as SGDLS and CDR2 as YYNGEE. V was cut by 0 bases and J by 1 base, with 12 bases left in between. CDR3 sequence (DNA): TGTGCCAGCAGCGTAGGACCTAACGGAGGCACAGATACGCAGTATTTT. Protein product: CASSVGPNGGTDTQYF.

The chain uses TRBV19 and TRBJ2-4, with TRBD1 matching 8 bases. V was pared by 2 bases and J by 3 bases, with 12 bases of the junction left unmatched. The CDR3 runs to 18 residues. CDR1 is LNHDA and CDR2 is SQIVND in the germline V gene (reference sequence). The CDR3, as DNA: TGTGCCAGTAGTATAAGCGGGCAGGGGGCTTTCGGCAAAAACATTCAGTACTTC. Translated, it gives CASSISGQGAFGKNIQYF.

This clone has just one count. This sequence joins TRBV7-2 and TRBJ2-5; the match to TRBD2 covers 11 bases. Germline CDR1 and CDR2: SGHTA and FQGNSA. V was clipped by 0 bases and J by 2 bases; unmatched bases: 5. This CDR3 is built from 17 residues. In nucleotides, the CDR3 is TGTGCCAGCAGCTTAGCGAACCTAGCGGGGGGACAAGAGACCCAGTACTTC. It is translated as CASSLANLAGGQETQYF. Complete variable domain (other parts from reference TRBV7-2 and TRBJ2-5): GAGVSQSPSNKVTEKGKDVELRCDPISGHTALYWYRQSLGQGLEFLIYFQGNSAPDKSGLPSDRFSAERTGGSVSTLTIQRTQQEDSAVYLCASSLANLAGGQETQYFGPGTRLLVL.

The chain employs TRBV5-1 and TRBJ1-1; D is unresolved. The CDR3 consists of 14 residues. Germline assignment: CDR1 SGHRS and CDR2 YFSETQ. Trimming shortened V by 1 base and J by 6 bases, and 13 bases separated the two germline ends. CDR3 sequence (DNA): TGCGCCAGCAGCTTGACAGCGACCGAGGCTGAAGCTTTCTTT. Translating it yields CASSLTATEAEAFF.

The chain employs TRBV2 and TRBJ1-6; maybe TRBD1 (5 bases). The CDR3 contains 16 residues. CDR1 is SNHLY, CDR2 FYNNEI, per germline. V gave up 4 bases and J gave up 7 bases, with 17 bases separating them. The CDR3 loop reads CASSVVSGLSNSPLHF. For the CDR3, the DNA is TGTGCCAGCAGTGTGGTCTCAGGGTTGAGCAATTCACCCCTCCACTTT.

The V and J genes are TRBV5-6 and TRBJ2-5; the D gene could be TRBD1 or TRBD2 (5 bases each). The tail of the sequence fits TRBJ2-7 better, so the J call may be wrong. The germline CDR1 and CDR2 sequences are SGHDT and YYEEEE. This CDR3 is built from 15 residues. The CDR3 protein is CASSSSGTDTYEQYF. In DNA form, the CDR3 reads TGTGCCAGCAGCTCTTCCGGGACGGATACCTACGAGCAGTACTTC.

The V and J genes are TRBV6-6 and TRBJ1-2; D may be TRBD1 (5 bases). CDR1 and CDR2 (germline): MNHNY, SVGAGI (reference sequence). The CDR3 spans 13 residues. Deletions cut 0 bases from V and 3 bases from J, with 5 bases between. CDR3 nucleotides: TGTGCCAGCAGTTACTCAGGGGACTATGGCTACACCTTC. Protein product: CASSYSGDYGYTF.

The rearrangement uses TRBV7-9 and TRBJ1-1; the D is unclear. Germline assignment: CDR1 SEHNR and CDR2 FQNEAQ (reference sequence). The CDR3 has 12 residues. With 6 bases removed from V and 1 base from J, the gap between germline ends came to 6 bases. CDR3 loop: CASSTPNTEAFF. The CDR3 nucleotides are TGTGCCAGCAGTACTCCGAACACTGAAGCTTTCTTT. The variable domain in full, completed from reference TRBV7-9 and TRBJ1-1, reads DTGVSQNPRHKITKRGQNVTFRCDPISEHNRLYWYRQTLGQGPEFLTYFQNEAQLEKSRLLSDRFSAERPKGSFSTLEIQRTEQGDSAMYLCASSTPNTEAFFGQGTRLTVV.

V and J are TRBV19 and TRBJ2-7, with D perhaps matching TRBD1 or TRBD2 (6 bases each). Looked up from germline, CDR1 is LNHDA and CDR2 is SQIVND (reference sequence). Trimming shortened V by 5 bases and J by 3 bases, and 17 bases separated the two germline ends. The CDR3 runs to 15 residues. The DNA of the CDR3 is TGTGCCAGTAGTCCCAGAGGAGGGACATACTACGAGCAGTACTTC. Translating it yields CASSPRGGTYYEQYF.

The chain employs TRBV18 and TRBJ2-4, with 14 bases that match TRBD2. The CDR3 spans 18 residues. The junction had 5 bases not matched to a gene; V was cut back by 3 bases and J by 1 base. CDR1 is KGHSH and CDR2 is LQKENI in the germline V gene. CDR3 in amino acids: CASSPTRTSGGAKNIQYF. The CDR3 region has the DNA TGTGCCAGCTCACCCACCAGGACTAGCGGGGGGGCCAAAAACATTCAGTACTTC.